This T cell receptor (beta chain) is drawn from a study of shared clonotypes between healthy human individuals (dated by TCRdb to 2018 to 2021). Broadly, across the study: The cohort included three men and a couple of women between 18 and 49 years of age. The study deeply sequenced blood TCR repertoires of 5 or 6 healthy adults to estimate repertoire size and the extent of clonotype sharing between individuals. To increase sequencing depth and limit assay-specific biases, different laboratories used diverse techniques to prepare libraries and sequence TCR repertoires. Each donor's leukapheresis produced roughly between roughly 0.85 and 9.5 billion PBMCs. Broader findings and caveats from the paper: Because the study included a small number of donors, the genetic and exposure-history diversity represented was limited. Sampling was restricted to blood, and TCR repertoires in tissues likely differ from the TCR repertoires found in blood. Pairwise subsampling led to the expectation that sequencing depth would affect the degree of clonotype sharing among donors.

Using the deep immunoSEQ assay, multiplex PCR amplified TCR CDR3 regions from genomic DNA. For each cell subset, the extracted genomic DNA was distributed evenly across all wells of several immunoSEQ 96-well plates, and each plate served as one replicate. For unsorted PBMC, each replicate PCR was loaded with approximately 300 ng genomic DNA, equivalent to about 33,000 T cell genomes. Genomic DNA from unsorted PBMC was sequenced over ten immunoSEQ deep assay plates. Purified libraries were quantified with a Qubit 3.0 fluorometer, sized on a Bioanalyzer 2100, and re-quantified with the KAPA Library Quantification kit. Every immunoSEQ 96-well plate was sequenced on a dedicated single-read 150-cycle Illumina NextSeq 550 flow cell. Concerning the study's data processing: The immunoSEQ output contained only junctional sequences without quality scores, so filtering could not match that applied to full-length reads. Sequences were annotated with PyIR, a Python wrapper for IgBLAST v1.9, and V/J genes and CDR3 were assigned using IMGT germline references. Any read was removed if the V/J assignment was weak (E-value above 1e-6), the CDR3 was missing, or the read contained stop codons, out-of-frame junctions, or ambiguous translated residues. V3J clonotypes were defined by identical inferred V gene, J gene, and CDR3 amino acid sequence. To compute the percentage overlap between repertoires, the number of shared unique clonotypes was divided by the size of the smaller repertoire. Repertoire richness was assessed with RTK rarefaction, the Chao1 estimator, and Recon v2.1 estimates of unobserved clonotypes. What TCRdb holds here is the immuneACCESS table cut down to in-frame rearrangements. Part of the clones is not present; checked against another copy, under half of the missing clones reflect an unresolved V gene, and the others are unexplained. The V and J calls and clone size are taken from that table; D and trimming were inferred from the DNA. In this sample the table shows about 490,000 clones, approximately 84% of which occur a single time. More than 9.5% of the sample is held by the ten biggest clonotypes.

As regards this clone: There is no known antigen for this receptor. No base-level quality is on record; no much larger clone is a single base apart.

Reading the germline V gene gives CDR1 SGHAT and CDR2 FQNNGV. V trim: 1 base; J trim: 4 bases; unmatched bases: 2. The CDR3 has 14 amino acids, counting the end cysteine and phenylalanine. Left in the record is the CDR3 DNA by itself, 42 bases read in frame from the first base. The donors were healthy, HIV-negative adults who had no recently reported acute infections or vaccinations. Only Caucasian adults living in Nashville, Tennessee, USA were represented among the donors. For unsorted samples, about 90 million PBMCs were counted, and genomic DNA was extracted using the QIAamp DNA Blood Mini kit. Blood was collected by leukapheresis, and PBMCs were isolated by Ficoll-Histopaque density gradient centrifugation and then cryopreserved in liquid nitrogen vapor phase.

The sample taken for sequencing was PBMCs. This receptor was obtained from a woman between 35 and 50 years old in good health. Some clones in this sample may be carry-over from other donors' samples. The chain employs TRBV11-2 and TRBJ2-5; TRBD2 agrees with 8 junctional bases. CDR3 protein: CASSLGSGRETQYF. DNA sequence: TGTGCCAGCAGCTTAGGGAGCGGGAGAGAGACCCAGTACTTC.